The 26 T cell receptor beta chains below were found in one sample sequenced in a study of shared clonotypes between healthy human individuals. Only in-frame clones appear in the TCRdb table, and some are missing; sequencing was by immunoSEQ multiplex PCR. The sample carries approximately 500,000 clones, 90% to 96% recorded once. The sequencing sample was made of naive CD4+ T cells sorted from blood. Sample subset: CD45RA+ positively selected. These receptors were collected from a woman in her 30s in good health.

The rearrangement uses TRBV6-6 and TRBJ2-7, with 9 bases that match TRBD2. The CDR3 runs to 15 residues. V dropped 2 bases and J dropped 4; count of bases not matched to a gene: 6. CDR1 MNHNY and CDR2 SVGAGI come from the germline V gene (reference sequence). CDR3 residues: CASSYGVAGVYEQYF. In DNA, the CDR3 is TGTGCCAGCAGTTACGGGGTAGCGGGAGTTTACGAGCAGTACTTC.

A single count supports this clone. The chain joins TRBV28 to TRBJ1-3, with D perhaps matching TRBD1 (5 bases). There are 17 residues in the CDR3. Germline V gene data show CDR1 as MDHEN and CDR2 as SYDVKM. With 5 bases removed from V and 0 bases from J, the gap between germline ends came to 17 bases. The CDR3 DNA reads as TGTGCCAGCAGTACCACCGGGACGTACAGCTCTGGAAACACCATATATTTT. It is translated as CASSTTGTYSSGNTIYF.

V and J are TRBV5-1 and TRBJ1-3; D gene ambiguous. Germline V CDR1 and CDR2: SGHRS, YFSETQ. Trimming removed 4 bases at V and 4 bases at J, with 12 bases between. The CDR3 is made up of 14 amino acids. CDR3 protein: CASSLGSRGNTIYF. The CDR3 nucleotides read TGCGCCAGCAGCCTTGGGTCGCGCGGAAACACCATATATTTT. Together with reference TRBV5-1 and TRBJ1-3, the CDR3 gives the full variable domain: KAGVTQTPRYLIKTRGQQVTLSCSPISGHRSVSWYQQTPGQGLQFLFEYFSETQRNKGNFPGRFSGRQFSNSRSEMNVSTLELGDSALYLCASSLGSRGNTIYFGEGSWLTVV.

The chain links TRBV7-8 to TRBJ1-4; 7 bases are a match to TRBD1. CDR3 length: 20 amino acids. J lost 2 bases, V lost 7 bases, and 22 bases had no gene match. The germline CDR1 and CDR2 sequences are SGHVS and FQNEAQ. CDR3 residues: CASTFRGWGQSGRTNEKLFF. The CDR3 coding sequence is TGTGCCAGCACCTTCCGGGGGTGGGGACAGTCCGGGCGGACTAATGAAAAACTGTTTTTT.

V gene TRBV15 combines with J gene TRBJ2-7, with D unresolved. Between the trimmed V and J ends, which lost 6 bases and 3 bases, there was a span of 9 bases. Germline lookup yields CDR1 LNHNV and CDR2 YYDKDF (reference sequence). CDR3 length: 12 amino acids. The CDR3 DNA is TGTGCCACCAGTCCCGGCGGCTACGAGCAGTACTTC. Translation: CATSPGGYEQYF.

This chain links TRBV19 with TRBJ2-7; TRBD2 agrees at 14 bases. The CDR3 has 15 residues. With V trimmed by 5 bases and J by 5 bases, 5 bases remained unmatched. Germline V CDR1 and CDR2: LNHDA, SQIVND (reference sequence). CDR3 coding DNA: TGTGCCAGTAGTCCGACTAGCGGGAGGGTAAACGAGCAGTACTTC. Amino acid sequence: CASSPTSGRVNEQYF.

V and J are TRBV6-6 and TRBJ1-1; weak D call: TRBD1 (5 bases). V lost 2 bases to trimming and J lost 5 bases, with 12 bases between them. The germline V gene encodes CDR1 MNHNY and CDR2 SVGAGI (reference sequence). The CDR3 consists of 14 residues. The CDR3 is CASSYRGVGTEAFF. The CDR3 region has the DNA TGTGCCAGCAGTTACAGGGGAGTTGGGACTGAAGCTTTCTTT.

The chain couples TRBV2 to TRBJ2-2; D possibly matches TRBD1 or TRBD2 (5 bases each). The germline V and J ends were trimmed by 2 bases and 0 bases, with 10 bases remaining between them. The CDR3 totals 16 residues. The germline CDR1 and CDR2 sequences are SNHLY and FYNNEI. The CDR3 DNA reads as TGTGCCAGCAGTGAATATGGGACCCCGAACACCGGGGAGCTGTTTTTT. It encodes CASSEYGTPNTGELFF. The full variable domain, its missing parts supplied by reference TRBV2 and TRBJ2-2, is EPEVTQTPSHQVTQMGQEVILRCVPISNHLYFYWYRQILGQKVEFLVSFYNNEISEKSEIFDDQFSVERPDGSNFTLKIRSTKLEDSAMYFCASSEYGTPNTGELFFGEGSRLTVL.

DNA of the CDR3: TGTGCCAGCAGCTTGGATGAGGTGACAGTAGGCGATACGCAGTATTTT. This encodes CASSLDEVTVGDTQYF. V is TRBV5-8 and J is TRBJ2-3; possibly TRBD1 for D (5 bases). Germline V gene data show CDR1 as SGHTS and CDR2 as YDEGEE. Trimming removed 0 bases at V and 6 bases at J, with 17 bases between. This CDR3 has 16 amino acids.

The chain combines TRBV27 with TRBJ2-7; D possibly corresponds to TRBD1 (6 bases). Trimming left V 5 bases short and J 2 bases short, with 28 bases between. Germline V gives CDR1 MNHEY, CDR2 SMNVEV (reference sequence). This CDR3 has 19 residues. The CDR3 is CASSIRSLRQVFAPYEQYF. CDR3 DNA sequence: TGTGCCAGCAGTATCCGATCTCTTAGACAGGTCTTCGCACCCTACGAGCAGTACTTC.

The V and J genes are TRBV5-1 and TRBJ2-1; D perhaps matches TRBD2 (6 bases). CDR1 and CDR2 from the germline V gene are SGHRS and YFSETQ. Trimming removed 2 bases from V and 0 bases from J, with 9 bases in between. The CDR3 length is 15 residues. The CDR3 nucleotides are TGCGCCAGCAGCTTACGGGAGACCTCCTACAATGAGCAGTTCTTC. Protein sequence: CASSLRETSYNEQFF.

The CDR3 bases are TGTGCCAGCAGTTTTGGCGGGACTACCTACAATGAGCAGTTCTTC. It translates to CASSFGGTTYNEQFF. V is TRBV28 and J is TRBJ2-1, with 7 bases fitting TRBD2. Germline V gene data show CDR1 as MDHEN and CDR2 as SYDVKM. The ends lost 3 bases at V and 2 bases at J; junction bases unmatched: 4. The CDR3 loop spans 15 amino acids.

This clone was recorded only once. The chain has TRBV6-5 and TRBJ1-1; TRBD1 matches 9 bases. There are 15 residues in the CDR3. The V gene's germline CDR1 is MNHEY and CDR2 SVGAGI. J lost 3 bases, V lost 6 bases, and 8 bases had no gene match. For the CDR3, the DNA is TGTGCCAGCAGCTCACAGGGGGCCGGGGACACTGAAGCTTTCTTT. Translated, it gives CASSSQGAGDTEAFF.

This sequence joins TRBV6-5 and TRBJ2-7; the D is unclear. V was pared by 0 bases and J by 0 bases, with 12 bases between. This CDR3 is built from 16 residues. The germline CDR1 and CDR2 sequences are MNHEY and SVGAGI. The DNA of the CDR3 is TGTGCCAGCAGTTACTCCGCAGGTAGCCCCTCCTACGAGCAGTACTTC. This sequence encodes CASSYSAGSPSYEQYF.

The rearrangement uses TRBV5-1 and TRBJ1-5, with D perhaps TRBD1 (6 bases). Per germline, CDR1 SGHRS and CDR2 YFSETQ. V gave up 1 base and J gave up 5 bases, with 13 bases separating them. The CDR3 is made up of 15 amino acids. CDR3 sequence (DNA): TGCGCCAGCAGCTTGAGTACAGGGAAAGATCAGCCCCAGCATTTT. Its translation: CASSLSTGKDQPQHF.

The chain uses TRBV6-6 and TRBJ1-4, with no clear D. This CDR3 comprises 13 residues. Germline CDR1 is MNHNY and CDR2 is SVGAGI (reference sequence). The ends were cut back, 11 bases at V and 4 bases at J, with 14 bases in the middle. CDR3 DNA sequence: TGTGCCTCCAGCGACGGTTATAATGAAAAACTGTTTTTT. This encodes CASSDGYNEKLFF.

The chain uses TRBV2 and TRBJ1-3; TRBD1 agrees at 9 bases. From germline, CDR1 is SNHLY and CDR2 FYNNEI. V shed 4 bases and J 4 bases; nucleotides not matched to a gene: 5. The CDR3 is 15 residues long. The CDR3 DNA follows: TGTGCCAGCAGTGGACAGGGGGTCAGAGGAAACACCATATATTTT. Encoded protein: CASSGQGVRGNTIYF.

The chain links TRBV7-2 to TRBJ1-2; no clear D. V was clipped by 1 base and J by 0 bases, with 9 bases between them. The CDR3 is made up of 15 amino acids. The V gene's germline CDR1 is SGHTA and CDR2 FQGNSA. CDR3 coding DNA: TGTGCCAGCAGCTTAGACCCAAGTTCTAACTATGGCTACACCTTC. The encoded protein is CASSLDPSSNYGYTF.

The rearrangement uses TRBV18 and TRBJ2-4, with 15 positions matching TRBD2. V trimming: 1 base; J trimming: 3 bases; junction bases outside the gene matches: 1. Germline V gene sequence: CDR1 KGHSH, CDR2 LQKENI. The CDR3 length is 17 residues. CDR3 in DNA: TGTGCCAGCTCACCACAGGGACTAGCGGGAGGCAAAAACATTCAGTACTTC. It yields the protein CASSPQGLAGGKNIQYF.

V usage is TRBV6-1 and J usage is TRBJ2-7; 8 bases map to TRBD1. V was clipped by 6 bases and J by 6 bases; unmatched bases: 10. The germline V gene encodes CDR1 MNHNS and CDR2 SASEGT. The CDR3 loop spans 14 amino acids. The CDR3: CASSRLGQGSEQYF. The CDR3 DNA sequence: TGTGCCAGCAGCAGGCTTGGACAGGGTTCCGAGCAGTACTTC.

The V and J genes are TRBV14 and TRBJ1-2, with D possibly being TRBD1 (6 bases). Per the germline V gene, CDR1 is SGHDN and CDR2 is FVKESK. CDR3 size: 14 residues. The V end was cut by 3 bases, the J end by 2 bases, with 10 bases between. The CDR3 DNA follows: TGTGCCAGCAGCCACCATCAGGGGAACTATGGCTACACCTTC. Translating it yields CASSHHQGNYGYTF.

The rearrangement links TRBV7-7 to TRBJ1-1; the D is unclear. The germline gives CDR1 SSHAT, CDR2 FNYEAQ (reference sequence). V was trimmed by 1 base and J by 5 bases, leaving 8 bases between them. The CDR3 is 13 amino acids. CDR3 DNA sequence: TGTGCCAGCAGCTTAGACGTGGGGACTGAAGCTTTCTTT. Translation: CASSLDVGTEAFF.

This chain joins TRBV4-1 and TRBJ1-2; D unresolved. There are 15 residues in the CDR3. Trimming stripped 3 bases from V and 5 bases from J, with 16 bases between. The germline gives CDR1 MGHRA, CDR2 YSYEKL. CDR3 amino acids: CASSQVGRLRYGYTF. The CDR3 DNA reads TGCGCCAGCAGCCAGGTCGGACGGCTAAGATATGGCTACACCTTC.

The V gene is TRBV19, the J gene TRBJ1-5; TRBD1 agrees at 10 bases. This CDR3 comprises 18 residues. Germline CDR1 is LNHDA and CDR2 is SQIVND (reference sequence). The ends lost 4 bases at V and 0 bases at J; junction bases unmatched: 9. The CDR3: CASSTDRGQLLSNQPQHF. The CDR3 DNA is TGTGCCAGTAGTACTGACAGGGGGCAATTACTTAGCAATCAGCCCCAGCATTTT.

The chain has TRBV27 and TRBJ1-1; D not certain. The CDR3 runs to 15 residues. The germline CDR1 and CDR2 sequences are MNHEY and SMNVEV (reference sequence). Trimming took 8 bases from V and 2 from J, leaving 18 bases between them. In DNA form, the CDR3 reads TGTGCCAGCCCCCTCGGCCTGGAGGTAAACACTGAAGCTTTCTTT. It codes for CASPLGLEVNTEAFF.

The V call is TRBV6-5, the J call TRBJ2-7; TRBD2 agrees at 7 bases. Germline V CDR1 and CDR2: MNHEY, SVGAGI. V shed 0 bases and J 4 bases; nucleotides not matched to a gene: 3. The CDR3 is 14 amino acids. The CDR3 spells CASSYSGLEYEQYF. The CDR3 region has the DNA TGTGCCAGCAGTTACTCAGGACTAGAGTACGAGCAGTACTTC.